What follows describes a single T cell receptor beta chain. Its antigen is unknown. These data are taken from a study of cytomegalovirus exposure and HLA in healthy donors. Looking at the study overall: A preliminary data release comprised tens of millions of unique TCRs obtained from HLA-typed donors.

The PCR employed 60 Vbeta primers together with 13 Jbeta primers. Some clones are missing from TCRdb's copy, which holds only in-frame ones; the method was immunoSEQ multiplex PCR. This table holds 100,000 or so clones, around 85% found once. Study conclusions and caveats: The study designated fewer than 200 TCR beta chains cytomegalovirus-associated. In a later analysis, HLA-associated beta chains showed higher expansion and lower generation probabilities than comparable chains. V- and J-gene trimming in TCR beta was tied to a missense DCLRE1C variant by an analysis performed later.

This TCR was recovered from a young man in good health and CMV-seronegative. The sequenced sample was PBMCs.

The CDR3 DNA follows: TGTGCCAGCAGCTCCGGACTAGCGGGAGTAGAGACCCAGTACTTC. Encoded protein: CASSSGLAGVETQYF. The V and J genes are TRBV7-3 and TRBJ2-5, with 13 bases that match TRBD2. Looked up from germline, CDR1 is SGHTA and CDR2 is FQGTGA. V was pared by 4 bases and J by 4 bases, with 3 bases of the junction left unmatched. The CDR3 spans 15 residues.